Each of the 17 T cell receptor beta chains below was sequenced from the same sample in a study of blood T cells in healthy people across ages. With a J-beta primer mix and a sample-barcoded 5' primer, a second PCR ran about 6 to 11 cycles. TCRdb analysed the 5' RACE reads with MiXCR anew, one entry per CDR3 protein. The table has roughly 2 million distinct CDR3 sequences, around 48% seen once. Sequencing was done on a sample of blood. These receptors were obtained from a woman between 40 and 50 years old in good health.

The chain is built from TRBV20-1 and TRBJ1-5; 7 bases map to TRBD1. Germline CDR1 DFQATT, CDR2 SNEGSKA (reference sequence). CDR3 length: 13 amino acids. The ends lost 5 bases at V and 0 bases at J; junction bases unmatched: 1. CDR3 in DNA: TGCAGTGCTTGGGACAGTAGCAATCAGCCCCAGCATTTT. The encoded protein is CSAWDSSNQPQHF.

This rearrangement joins TRBV7-2 to TRBJ2-1; the D is unclear. The germline gives CDR1 SGHTA, CDR2 FQGNSA. Trimming left V 1 base short and J 3 bases short, with 19 bases between. CDR3 length: 18 amino acids. CDR3 protein: CASSLDLRRQLLYNEQFF. CDR3 coding DNA: TGTGCCAGCAGCTTAGATCTTAGGCGTCAGCTCCTCTACAATGAGCAGTTCTTC. Supplemented by reference TRBV7-2 and TRBJ2-1, the full variable domain reads GAGVSQSPSNKVTEKGKDVELRCDPISGHTALYWYRQSLGQGLEFLIYFQGNSAPDKSGLPSDRFSAERTGGSVSTLTIQRTQQEDSAVYLCASSLDLRRQLLYNEQFFGPGTRLTVL.

The count of this clonotype is one. The CDR3: CASSLRSGDETQYF. CDR3 DNA: TGCGCCAGCAGCTTGAGGAGCGGGGATGAGACCCAGTACTTC. The chain couples TRBV5-1 to TRBJ2-5; 7 bases are a match to TRBD2. V was pared by 1 base and J by 5 bases, with 5 bases of the junction left unmatched. The V gene's germline CDR1 is SGHRS and CDR2 YFSETQ. This CDR3 has 14 amino acids.

The table lists this clonotype with a count of one. The genes are TRBV6-1 and TRBJ1-2, with 11 bases lining up with TRBD1. This CDR3 comprises 18 residues. Per germline, CDR1 MNHNS and CDR2 SASEGT. After removal of 6 bases from V and 0 bases from J, the junction contained 12 bases not matched to a gene. This CDR3 is CASSQTGGTGGTNYGYTF. The DNA of the CDR3 is TGTGCCAGCAGCCAAACCGGCGGGACAGGGGGTACTAACTATGGCTACACCTTC.

This clonotype was picked up a small number of times. The chain employs TRBV6-5 and TRBJ2-6; possibly TRBD2 for D (5 bases). Trimming took 0 bases from V and 3 from J, leaving 12 bases between them. The CDR3 contains 17 residues. Germline V gene sequence: CDR1 MNHEY, CDR2 SVGAGI. Here the CDR3 reads CASSYSRVLGGANVLTF. The CDR3, as DNA: TGTGCCAGCAGTTACTCGAGGGTTCTCGGTGGGGCCAACGTCCTGACTTTC.

Turning to this clonotype: At one of its ends the junction is not consistent with the germline gene, which may arise from a read error. The chain uses TRBV7-3 and TRBJ2-3; 7 bases map to TRBD1. The CDR3 has 16 residues. Germline values: CDR1 SGHTA, CDR2 FQGTGA. CDR3 sequence (DNA): TGTGCCTGCAGCTTCCAACCACTGACAGGGTCAGATACGCAGTATTTT. This encodes CACSFQPLTGSDTQYF.

The count of this clonotype is one. The CDR3 reads CASSSMVLTGEQYF. The CDR3 bases are TGTGCCAGCAGCTCAATGGTTTTGACCGGGGAGCAGTACTTC. This sequence joins TRBV13 and TRBJ2-7; D gene unclear. Trimming pared 4 bases from V and 7 bases from J, leaving 17 bases between. The CDR3 is made up of 14 amino acids. Germline V gene lookup returns CDR1 PRHDT and CDR2 FYEKMQ (reference sequence).

In this sample, this clonotype turned up once. The chain has TRBV7-9 and TRBJ2-5, with a tentative D call TRBD2 (5 bases). Germline lookup yields CDR1 SEHNR and CDR2 FQNEAQ (reference sequence). This CDR3 is 13 amino acids long. The germline V and J ends were trimmed by 0 bases and 11 bases, with 13 bases remaining between them. This chain's CDR3 is CASSLAQDYVQYF. CDR3 coding DNA: TGTGCCAGCAGCTTAGCTCAAGACTACGTGCAGTACTTC. Combining the CDR3 with reference TRBV7-9 and TRBJ2-5 gives the whole variable domain DTGVSQNPRHKITKRGQNVTFRCDPISEHNRLYWYRQTLGQGPEFLTYFQNEAQLEKSRLLSDRFSAERPKGSFSTLEIQRTEQGDSAMYLCASSLAQDYVQYFGPGTRLLVL.

The chain couples TRBV5-1 to TRBJ2-4; TRBD1 matches at 7 bases. This CDR3 spans 18 amino acids. CDR1 SGHRS and CDR2 YFSETQ come from the germline V gene. Unmatched junction bases numbered 26, after V lost 4 bases and J lost 13 bases. The CDR3 DNA sequence: TGCGCCAGCAGCGAGCGGCTGCGGACAGGCGGCTCTTTGAGGGAGCAGTACTTC. Translated, it gives CASSERLRTGGSLREQYF. The full variable domain, with the rest looked up from reference TRBV5-1 and TRBJ2-4, is KAGVTQTPRYLIKTRGQQVTLSCSPISGHRSVSWYQQTPGQGLQFLFEYFSETQRNKGNFPGRFSGRQFSNSRSEMNVSTLELGDSALYLCASSERLRTGGSLREQYFGAGTRLSVL.

The chain carries TRBV3-1 and TRBJ1-2; TRBD1 matches at 9 bases. This CDR3 spans 14 amino acids. CDR1 is LGHDT and CDR2 is YNNKEL in the germline V gene (reference sequence). The junction had 4 bases not matched to a gene; V was cut back by 6 bases and J by 2 bases. CDR3 coding DNA: TGTGCCAGCAGACTTGGGACAGGGAACTATGGCTACACCTTC. It specifies CASRLGTGNYGYTF. The full variable domain, in which reference TRBV3-1 and TRBJ1-2 provide the parts outside the CDR3, is DTAVSQTPKYLVTQMGNDKSIKCEQNLGHDTMYWYKQDSKKFLKIMFSYNNKELIINETVPNRFSPKSPDKAHLNLHINSLELGDSAVYFCASRLGTGNYGYTFGSGTRLTVV.

The chain couples TRBV28 to TRBJ2-4; D is possibly TRBD1 (5 bases). This CDR3 is 17 amino acids long. Trimming shortened V by 6 bases and J by 0 bases, and 18 bases separated the two germline ends. Germline CDR1 reads MDHEN; CDR2 reads SYDVKM. DNA of the CDR3: TGTGCCAGCAGCCTCCCGACAGTACTAATAGCCAAAAACATTCAGTACTTC. This sequence encodes CASSLPTVLIAKNIQYF. Full variable domain (outside the CDR3, taken from reference TRBV28 and TRBJ2-4): DVKVTQSSRYLVKRTGEKVFLECVQDMDHENMFWYRQDPGLGLRLIYFSYDVKMKEKGDIPEGYSVSREKKERFSLILESASTNQTSMYLCASSLPTVLIAKNIQYFGAGTRLSVL.

This clonotype was recorded a few times. The gene calls are TRBV11-1 and TRBJ1-6, with 8 bases identical to TRBD1. From germline, CDR1 is SGHAT and CDR2 FQDESV (reference sequence). The V gene end was trimmed by 3 bases and the J gene end by 10 bases; junction bases not matched to a gene: 8. CDR3 length: 15 residues. The CDR3 bases are TGTGCCAGCAGCTTGAAAGACAGGGGAGACTCACCCCTCCACTTT. It is translated as CASSLKDRGDSPLHF.

This clonotype has more than one count but fewer than ten. The V and J genes are TRBV12-3 or TRBV12-4 and TRBJ2-3; 11 bases fit TRBD1. The length of the CDR3 is 15 residues. The ends lost 1 base at V and 5 bases at J; junction bases unmatched: 2. The CDR3 sequence: CASSLGDRGKDTQYF. Here the CDR3 DNA reads TGTGCCAGCAGTTTAGGGGACAGGGGGAAAGATACGCAGTATTTT.

This clonotype showed up just a few times. The chain combines TRBV5-1 with TRBJ2-6, with unresolved D. Germline values: CDR1 SGHRS, CDR2 YFSETQ. CDR3 length: 17 residues. Trimming pared 3 bases from V and 4 bases from J, leaving 17 bases between. The CDR3 loop reads CASSSVVGARGANVLTF. For the CDR3, the DNA is TGCGCCAGCAGCTCTGTAGTAGGCGCGCGGGGGGCCAACGTCCTGACTTTC.

The rearrangement links TRBV29-1 to TRBJ2-1, with 8 bases matching TRBD1. Near its end, the DNA agrees better with TRBJ2-7, so the J call may be wrong. The CDR3 has 14 amino acids. Germline V gives CDR1 SQVTM, CDR2 ANQGSEA. CDR3 protein: CSAADRETYNEQYF. The CDR3 DNA sequence: TGCAGCGCAGCGGACAGGGAGACCTACAATGAGCAGTACTTC.

The V call is TRBV29-1, the J call TRBJ2-2; D gene ambiguous. Trimming took 0 bases from V and 7 from J, leaving 9 bases between them. Germline assignment: CDR1 SQVTM and CDR2 ANQGSEA. The CDR3 loop spans 13 amino acids. The CDR3 protein is CSVEEFGGGELFF. The CDR3 DNA sequence: TGCAGCGTTGAAGAGTTCGGTGGCGGGGAGCTGTTTTTT.

This clonotype has a single count. The chain couples TRBV5-1 to TRBJ2-3; perhaps TRBD1 as D (6 bases). Germline V lookup: CDR1 SGHRS, CDR2 YFSETQ. Trimming removed 5 bases at V and 0 bases at J, with 13 bases between. The CDR3 has 15 residues. The DNA for the CDR3 is TGCGCCAGCAGTTTGTGGGGGCCAAGCACAGATACGCAGTATTTT. This codes for CASSLWGPSTDTQYF.